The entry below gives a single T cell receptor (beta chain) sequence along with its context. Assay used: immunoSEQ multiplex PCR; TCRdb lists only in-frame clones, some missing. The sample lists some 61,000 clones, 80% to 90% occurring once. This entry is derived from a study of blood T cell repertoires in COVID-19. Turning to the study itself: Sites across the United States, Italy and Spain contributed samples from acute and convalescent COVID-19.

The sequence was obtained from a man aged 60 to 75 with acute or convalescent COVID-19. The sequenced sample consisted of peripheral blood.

DNA for the CDR3: TGTGCCAGCAGTTTAAGAGGGAATCAGCCCCAGCATTTT. This gives the protein CASSLRGNQPQHF. V gene TRBV27 combines with J gene TRBJ1-5; no clear D. V lost 2 bases, J lost 4 bases, and 6 bases lay in between. Germline lookup yields CDR1 MNHEY and CDR2 SMNVEV (reference sequence). The CDR3 contains 13 residues.